This T cell receptor beta chain appears in the sequencing data of a study of blood T cell repertoires in COVID-19. Clones were read by immunoSEQ multiplex PCR, and TCRdb kept only the in-frame ones, dropping some. The table lists roughly 8,300 clones, roughly 90% of them singletons. After removal of 4 bases from V and 6 bases from J, the junction contained 10 bases not matched to a gene. The germline V gene has CDR1 MDHEN and CDR2 SYDVKM. The CDR3 runs 15 residues. The V call is TRBV28, the J call TRBJ2-3; TRBD1 aligns across 7 bases. The sequence was collected from a man aged 60-69 years with acute or convalescent COVID-19. Sequences were obtained from peripheral blood. The CDR3 sequence: CASSSYRGDMDTQYF. In DNA, the CDR3 is TGTGCCAGCAGTTCCTACAGGGGAGATATGGATACGCAGTATTTT.